These 8 T cell receptor beta chains were all obtained from the same sample, sequenced in a study of T cells after yellow fever vaccination. TCRdb reprocessed the 5' RACE reads via MiXCR and lists one record per CDR3 protein. There are about 16,000 distinct CDR3 sequences in the sample; under 5% occur only once, and more than 0.35% lies in the top ten. Specimen: PBMCs, either bulk or a sorted T-cell subset (CD4+, CD8+, memory, or dextramer-sorted; not recorded which), collected 15 days after the yellow fever booster vaccination. The receptors here all came from a man younger than 40 who received the YFV17D yellow fever vaccine.

This clonotype was observed a few times. The chain recombines TRBV7-2 with TRBJ2-1, with D unresolved. CDR1 and CDR2 (germline): SGHTA, FQGNSA. Trimming shortened V by 0 bases and J by 2 bases, and 11 bases separated the two germline ends. The CDR3 has 16 amino acids. The CDR3: CASSLANGVPYNEQFF. CDR3 nucleotides: TGTGCCAGCAGCTTAGCGAATGGGGTCCCCTACAATGAGCAGTTCTTC.

With respect to this clonotype: Relative to the germline gene, one junction end is altered; a read error may explain this. The V and J genes are TRBV12-3 or TRBV12-4 and TRBJ2-2; the match to TRBD2 covers 7 bases. This CDR3 has 19 amino acids. For the CDR3, the DNA is TGTACCAGCAGTTCACCACTCTGGGTTCTACGGGAGGACACCGGGGAGCTGTTTTTT. Protein sequence: CTSSSPLWVLREDTGELFF.

This clonotype was detected many times. The CDR3 sequence is CASRRLLAGVAGELFF. The CDR3 nucleotides are TGTGCCAGCAGGAGATTACTAGCGGGAGTCGCCGGGGAGCTGTTTTTT. V is TRBV5-5 and J is TRBJ2-2, with TRBD2 matching over 11 bases. CDR3 length: 16 amino acids. V shed 5 bases and J 6 bases; nucleotides not matched to a gene: 9. CDR1 and CDR2 from the germline V gene are SGHKS and YYEKEE (reference sequence).

This clonotype was picked up many times. The rearrangement uses TRBV7-3 and TRBJ2-7; either TRBD1 or TRBD2 may supply D (5 bases each). The CDR3 sequence is 12 residues long. The germline V gene has CDR1 SGHTA and CDR2 FQGTGA. V lost 5 bases, J lost 4 bases, and 9 bases lay in between. DNA of the CDR3: TGTGCCAGCAGCAGGGACGGATACGAGCAGTACTTC. It translates to CASSRDGYEQYF.

This clonotype was picked up many times. The V call is TRBV10-3, the J call TRBJ2-2; D possibly matches TRBD1 or TRBD2 (5 bases each). V lost 2 bases to trimming and J lost 7 bases, with 5 bases between them. The CDR3 is 12 residues long. Germline V lookup: CDR1 ENHRY, CDR2 SYGVKD. The chain's CDR3 is CAISEGGGELFF. In DNA, the CDR3 is TGTGCCATCAGTGAGGGGGGCGGGGAGCTGTTTTTT.

By frequency in the sample, this clonotype is medium-sized. The J gene is TRBJ1-5, the V gene TRBV7-2; D unclear. The germline V gene encodes CDR1 SGHTA and CDR2 FQGNSA. This CDR3 contains 15 residues. Trimming stripped 4 bases from V and 0 bases from J, with 10 bases between. CDR3: CASSSYWYSNQPQHF. CDR3 sequence (DNA): TGTGCCAGCAGCTCCTACTGGTATAGCAATCAGCCCCAGCATTTT.

At least ten counts were recorded for this clonotype. The genes are TRBV7-8 and TRBJ2-7; tentative D call: TRBD1 (6 bases). From germline, CDR1 is SGHVS and CDR2 FQNEAQ. Trimming stripped 5 bases from V and 2 bases from J, with 10 bases between. This CDR3 spans 13 amino acids. The CDR3 sequence is CASSTRTAYEQYF. CDR3 in DNA: TGTGCCAGCAGCACCCGGACAGCCTACGAGCAGTACTTC.

By sample fraction, this clonotype is medium-sized. V is TRBV28 and J is TRBJ1-5, with 9 nucleotides matching TRBD1. With V trimmed by 2 bases and J by 5 bases, 1 base remained unmatched. From germline, CDR1 is MDHEN and CDR2 SYDVKM. This CDR3 is 14 amino acids long. The CDR3 is CASSLGTGYQPQHF. CDR3 in DNA: TGTGCCAGCAGTTTAGGGACAGGGTATCAGCCCCAGCATTTT.